The following is a TCR beta chain sequence with its context. Its specificity is unknown. The CDR3 loop spans 13 amino acids. V lost 7 bases and J lost 5; bases outside the gene matches: 6. Germline V gene lookup returns CDR1 DFQATT and CDR2 SNEGSKA (reference sequence). The data are from a study of type 1 regulatory T cells. The overall study: An in vitro protocol generated T-allo10, a Tr1-enriched, alloantigen-specific CD4 T cell product. Overall study findings and caveats: Tr1 cells had a more restricted TCR repertoire than non-Tr1 cells.

TCRdb passed the reads through MiXCR, listing each CDR3 protein once. This table has about 71,000 distinct CDR3 sequences, 20% to 25% appearing once. The sample taken for sequencing was cultured type 1 regulatory T (Tr1) cells, either the whole culture or a sorted fraction (not recorded which). The clonotype comes from a human donor in good health. The chain is built from TRBV20-1 and TRBJ1-4; TRBD1 matches at 8 bases. In DNA, the CDR3 is TGCAGTGTCACGCGGACAGGGAATGAAAAACTGTTTTTT. Protein product: CSVTRTGNEKLFF.